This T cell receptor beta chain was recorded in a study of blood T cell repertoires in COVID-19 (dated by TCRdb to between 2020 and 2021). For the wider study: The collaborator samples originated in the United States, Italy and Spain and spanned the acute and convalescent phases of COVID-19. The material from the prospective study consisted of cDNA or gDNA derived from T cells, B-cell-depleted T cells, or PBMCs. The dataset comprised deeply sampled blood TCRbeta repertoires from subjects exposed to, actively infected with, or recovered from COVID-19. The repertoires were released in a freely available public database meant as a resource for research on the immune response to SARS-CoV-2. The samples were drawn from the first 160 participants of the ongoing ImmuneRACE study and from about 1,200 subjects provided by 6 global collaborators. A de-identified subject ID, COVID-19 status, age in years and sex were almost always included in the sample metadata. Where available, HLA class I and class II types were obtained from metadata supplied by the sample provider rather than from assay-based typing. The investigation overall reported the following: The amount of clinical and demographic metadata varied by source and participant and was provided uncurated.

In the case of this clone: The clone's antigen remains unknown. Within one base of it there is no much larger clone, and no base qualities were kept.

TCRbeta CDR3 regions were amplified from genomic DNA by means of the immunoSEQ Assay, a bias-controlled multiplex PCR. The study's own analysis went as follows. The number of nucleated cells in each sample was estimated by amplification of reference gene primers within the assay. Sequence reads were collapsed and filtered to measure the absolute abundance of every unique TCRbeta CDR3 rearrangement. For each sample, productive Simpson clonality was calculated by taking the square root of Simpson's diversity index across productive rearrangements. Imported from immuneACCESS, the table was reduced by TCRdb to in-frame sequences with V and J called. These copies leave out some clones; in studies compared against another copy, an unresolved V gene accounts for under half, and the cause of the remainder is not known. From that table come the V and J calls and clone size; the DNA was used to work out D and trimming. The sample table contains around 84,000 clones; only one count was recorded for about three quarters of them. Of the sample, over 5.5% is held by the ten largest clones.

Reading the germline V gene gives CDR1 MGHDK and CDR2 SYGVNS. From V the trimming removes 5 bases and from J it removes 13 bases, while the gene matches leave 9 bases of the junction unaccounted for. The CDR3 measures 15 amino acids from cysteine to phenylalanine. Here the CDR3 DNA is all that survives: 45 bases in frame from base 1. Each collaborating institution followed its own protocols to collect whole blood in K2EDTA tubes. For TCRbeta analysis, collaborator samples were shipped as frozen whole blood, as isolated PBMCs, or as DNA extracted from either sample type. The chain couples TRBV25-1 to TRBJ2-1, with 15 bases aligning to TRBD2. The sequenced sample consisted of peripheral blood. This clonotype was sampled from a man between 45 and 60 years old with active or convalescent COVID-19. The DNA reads TGTGCCAGCAGTCCCCCGGGACTAGCGGGGGGCCGCCAGTTCTTC. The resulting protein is CASSPPGLAGGRQFF. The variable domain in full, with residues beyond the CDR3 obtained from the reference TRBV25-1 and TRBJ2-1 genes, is EADIYQTPRYLVIGTGKKITLECSQTMGHDKMYWYQQDPGMELHLIHYSYGVNSTEKGDLSSESTVSRIRTEHFPLTLESARPSHTSQYLCASSPPGLAGGRQFFGPGTRLTVL.